These 26 T cell receptor beta chains originate from one sample sequenced in a study of cytomegalovirus exposure and HLA in healthy donors. 13 Jbeta primers and 60 Vbeta primers were used for the PCR. Profiling relied on immunoSEQ multiplex PCR, and the TCRdb table lists in-frame clones only, not all of them. The data contain roughly 200,000 clones, about four fifths of them singletons. The specimen was PBMCs. The receptors shown here come from a girl under 18 in good health and CMV-seropositive.

In the case of this clone: One end of the junction is discordant with germline, which a read error may explain. V gene TRBV7-9 combines with J gene TRBJ2-1, with D perhaps TRBD2 (5 bases). Germline CDR1 and CDR2: SEHNR and FQNEAQ (reference sequence). The CDR3 consists of 14 residues. CDR3 bases: TGTGCCAGCAGCCATATATTCGACTACAATGAGCATTTCTTC. It encodes CASSHIFDYNEHFF.

This chain uses TRBV2 with TRBJ1-2, with TRBD1 matching over 8 bases. V was clipped by 6 bases and J by 7 bases; unmatched bases: 4. The CDR3 loop spans 12 amino acids. From germline, CDR1 is SNHLY and CDR2 FYNNEI. CDR3 protein: CASRGQAGGYTF. DNA for the CDR3: TGTGCCAGCAGGGGACAGGCCGGTGGCTACACCTTC.

The rearrangement joins TRBV6-1 to TRBJ2-5; D gene unclear. The germline CDR1 and CDR2 sequences are MNHNS and SASEGT. Trimming cost V 1 base and J 4 bases, with 10 bases left between them. CDR3 length: 14 residues. CDR3 sequence reads: CASSEGYLGETQYF. CDR3 in DNA: TGTGCCAGCAGTGAAGGCTATCTAGGAGAGACCCAGTACTTC.

The V call is TRBV7-6, the J call TRBJ2-5, with 12 bases matching TRBD2. V lost 4 bases and J lost 5; bases outside the gene matches: 5. CDR1 SGHVS and CDR2 FNYEAQ come from the germline V gene. This CDR3 has 15 amino acids. The CDR3 loop reads CASSSSGGALETQYF. The CDR3, as DNA: TGTGCCAGCAGCTCTAGCGGGGGGGCCTTGGAGACCCAGTACTTC. The full variable domain, completed using reference TRBV7-6 and TRBJ2-5, is GAGVSQSPRYKVTKRGQDVALRCDPISGHVSLYWYRQALGQGPEFLTYFNYEAQQDKSGLPNDRFSAERPEGSISTLTIQRTEQRDSAMYRCASSSSGGALETQYFGPGTRLLVL.

V and J are TRBV19 and TRBJ2-3, with D possibly being TRBD1 (6 bases). Germline V gene sequence: CDR1 LNHDA, CDR2 SQIVND (reference sequence). Trimming took 7 bases from V and 0 from J, leaving 11 bases between them. The CDR3 loop spans 14 amino acids. CDR3 protein: CASKQGPSTDTQYF. In DNA form, the CDR3 reads TGTGCCAGTAAGCAGGGGCCTAGCACAGATACGCAGTATTTT.

In its sample, this clone was seen a few times. This chain joins TRBV5-5 and TRBJ1-4; the D gene is possibly TRBD1 (5 bases). This CDR3 has 14 residues. Trimming removed 1 base from V and 8 bases from J, with 12 bases in between. CDR1 is SGHKS and CDR2 is YYEKEE in the germline V gene (reference sequence). CDR3 loop: CASSLPKEGEKLFF. CDR3 in DNA: TGTGCCAGCAGCTTGCCGAAGGAGGGGGAAAAACTGTTTTTT.

This clone was picked up a small number of times. The rearrangement uses TRBV7-2 and TRBJ2-7; possibly TRBD1 for D (5 bases). Germline CDR1 is SGHTA and CDR2 is FQGNSA. The CDR3 covers 13 residues. The V end was cut by 5 bases, the J end by 0 bases, with 8 bases between. The CDR3 loop is CASSEQASYEQYF. CDR3 coding DNA: TGTGCCAGCAGCGAACAGGCCTCCTACGAGCAGTACTTC.

The J gene is TRBJ2-3, the V gene TRBV9, with 14 bases lining up with TRBD2. There are 17 residues in the CDR3. Germline values: CDR1 SGDLS, CDR2 YYNGEE. The junction had 8 bases not matched to a gene; V was cut back by 3 bases and J by 5 bases. CDR3 amino acids: CASSENPGLAGVDTQYF. CDR3 sequence (DNA): TGTGCCAGCAGCGAAAACCCGGGACTAGCGGGGGTAGATACGCAGTATTTT.

The chain has TRBV7-9 and TRBJ2-7; D gene unclear. The CDR3 runs 15 residues. Between the trimmed V and J ends, which lost 4 bases and 3 bases, there was a span of 16 bases. Germline V gene lookup returns CDR1 SEHNR and CDR2 FQNEAQ (reference sequence). The DNA of the CDR3 is TGTGCCAGCAGCTATTCACTCGACTCGAGCTACGAGCAGTACTTC. As protein: CASSYSLDSSYEQYF.

The chain uses TRBV2 and TRBJ2-7; 8 nucleotides agree with TRBD2. Looked up from germline, CDR1 is SNHLY and CDR2 is FYNNEI. This CDR3 contains 14 residues. Trimming took 2 bases from V and 7 from J; bases not matched to a gene: 7. The CDR3 is CASSERSPGGEQYF. For the CDR3, the DNA is TGTGCCAGCAGTGAACGGTCCCCGGGGGGGGAGCAGTACTTC. Full variable domain (missing parts from reference TRBV2 and TRBJ2-7): EPEVTQTPSHQVTQMGQEVILRCVPISNHLYFYWYRQILGQKVEFLVSFYNNEISEKSEIFDDQFSVERPDGSNFTLKIRSTKLEDSAMYFCASSERSPGGEQYFGPGTRLTVT.

The CDR3, as DNA: TGCGCCAGCAGCCAAGTGGGACAGGGCTCGCGGAGATCACCCCTCCACTTT. Residues: CASSQVGQGSRRSPLHF. This chain uses TRBV4-1 with TRBJ1-6; the match to TRBD1 covers 9 bases. Trimming removed 1 base from V and 10 bases from J; junction bases left unmatched: 11. The V gene's germline CDR1 is MGHRA and CDR2 YSYEKL. CDR3 length: 17 residues.

The chain employs TRBV7-2 and TRBJ1-1; D unclear. Between the trimmed V and J ends, which lost 5 bases and 0 bases, there was a span of 13 bases. Germline-derived CDR1 and CDR2 are SGHTA and FQGNSA. This CDR3 is built from 15 residues. The CDR3 coding sequence is TGTGCCAGCAGCGTCGGCCGGGTGATGAACACTGAAGCTTTCTTT. It yields the protein CASSVGRVMNTEAFF.

The V gene is TRBV9, the J gene TRBJ1-2; D gene unclear. The CDR3 is made up of 16 amino acids. V lost 3 bases to trimming and J lost 1 base, with 16 bases between them. Looked up from germline, CDR1 is SGDLS and CDR2 is YYNGEE. CDR3 in DNA: TGTGCCAGCAGCGCCCCCGCGGCAGGACTTAACTATGGCTACACCTTC. It yields the protein CASSAPAAGLNYGYTF.

The V and J genes are TRBV30 and TRBJ2-7; 9 nucleotides align to TRBD2. CDR1 and CDR2 from the germline V gene are GTSNPN and SVGIG (reference sequence). This CDR3 is 18 amino acids long. After removal of 1 base from V and 4 bases from J, the junction contained 17 bases not matched to a gene. The CDR3 is CAWSGGQRGAPAWYEQYF. CDR3 bases: TGTGCCTGGAGTGGGGGGCAGCGGGGGGCCCCCGCCTGGTACGAGCAGTACTTC.

The rearrangement uses TRBV4-2 and TRBJ2-3; TRBD2 agrees at 11 bases. Germline values: CDR1 LGHNA, CDR2 YNFKEQ. V shed 0 bases, J shed 3 bases, and the junction held 2 bases outside the gene matches. The CDR3 length is 16 residues. The DNA for the CDR3 is TGTGCCAGCAGCCAAGATAGCGGGGGGGGGACAGATACGCAGTATTTT. Translation gives CASSQDSGGGTDTQYF.

V usage is TRBV30 and J usage is TRBJ2-7; the D gene is possibly TRBD1 (8 bases). From germline, CDR1 is GTSNPN and CDR2 SVGIG (reference sequence). The CDR3 is 13 amino acids. Trimming removed 7 bases at V and 5 bases at J, with 18 bases between. The chain's CDR3 is CASLTGGRDEQYF. Written as DNA, the CDR3 is TGTGCCTCGTTAACAGGGGGGAGGGACGAGCAGTACTTC.

This chain joins TRBV18 and TRBJ1-4, with 9 bases that match TRBD1. The germline gives CDR1 KGHSH, CDR2 LQKENI. The CDR3 runs to 16 residues. Trimming cost V 0 bases and J 8 bases; bases outside gene matches: 7. Here the CDR3 DNA reads TGTGCCAGCTCACCACCGGGACAGGGCCCGCGGGAAAAACTGTTTTTT. This codes for CASSPPGQGPREKLFF.

This chain joins TRBV11-3 and TRBJ2-4; D might be TRBD1 (5 bases). The CDR3 runs to 15 residues. CDR1 SGHNT and CDR2 YENEEA come from the germline V gene. The V and J ends lost 5 bases and 4 bases respectively, with 15 bases between them. The CDR3: CASSGGRAEKNIQYF. The CDR3 nucleotides read TGTGCCAGCAGCGGCGGCAGGGCTGAGAAAAACATTCAGTACTTC. The full variable domain, with the rest looked up from reference TRBV11-3 and TRBJ2-4, is EAGVVQSPRYKIIEKKQPVAFWCNPISGHNTLYWYLQNLGQGPELLIRYENEEAVDDSQLPKDRFSAERLKGVDSTLKIQPAELGDSAVYLCASSGGRAEKNIQYFGAGTRLSVL.

This clone was recorded a few times. V is TRBV5-1 and J is TRBJ2-1, with 8 positions matching TRBD2. The germline V gene encodes CDR1 SGHRS and CDR2 YFSETQ. This CDR3 is built from 17 residues. V trimming: 0 bases; J trimming: 3 bases; junction bases outside the gene matches: 8. CDR3 sequence reads: CASSLAAMSGGYNEQFF. CDR3 coding DNA: TGCGCCAGCAGCTTGGCGGCCATGAGCGGGGGCTACAATGAGCAGTTCTTC.

This chain uses TRBV4-3 with TRBJ1-2, with D possibly TRBD1 on 5 matching bases. Germline assignment: CDR1 LGHNA and CDR2 YSLEER. Trimming stripped 4 bases from V and 4 bases from J, with 16 bases between. The CDR3 is 15 amino acids. CDR3 residues: CASSRSTGPLYGYTF. The DNA of the CDR3 is TGCGCCAGCAGCCGAAGTACAGGACCTCTCTATGGCTACACCTTC.

The V and J genes are TRBV4-3 and TRBJ2-3; 8 positions match TRBD2. This CDR3 has 18 residues. The V gene's germline CDR1 is LGHNA and CDR2 YSLEER. J was trimmed by 4 bases and V by 3 bases; bases with no gene match: 15. CDR3 DNA: TGCGCCAGCAGCCACTCCGCTCCCCGGGGGGGCCGATCAGATACGCAGTATTTT. This translates into CASSHSAPRGGRSDTQYF.

The chain recombines TRBV4-1 with TRBJ2-4; 12 bases match TRBD1. The V segment lost 4 bases and the J segment 2 bases; nucleotides outside the gene matches: 6. CDR3 length: 17 residues. Germline V CDR1 and CDR2: MGHRA, YSYEKL. As DNA, the CDR3 is TGCGCCAGCAGCCCAACGGGACAGGGGGCTACCAAAAACATTCAGTACTTC. Encoded protein: CASSPTGQGATKNIQYF.

The J gene is TRBJ1-2, the V gene TRBV9, with D possibly TRBD1 on 6 matching bases. CDR3 length: 13 residues. V gave up 1 base and J gave up 7 bases, with 11 bases separating them. CDR1 and CDR2 from the germline V gene are SGDLS and YYNGEE. DNA of the CDR3: TGTGCCAGCAGCGTAAATACAGGGTGTGGCTACACCTTC. This translates into CASSVNTGCGYTF.

The chain recombines TRBV7-9 with TRBJ1-1, with D possibly being TRBD1 (6 bases). There are 18 residues in the CDR3. V lost 4 bases to trimming and J lost 0 bases, with 21 bases between them. Germline V gene sequence: CDR1 SEHNR, CDR2 FQNEAQ (reference sequence). CDR3 protein: CASSSPRDRTSMNTEAFF. The CDR3 DNA reads TGTGCCAGCAGCTCCCCCCGAGACAGGACCTCGATGAACACTGAAGCTTTCTTT.

The chain carries TRBV28 and TRBJ1-3; no definite D call. V lost 8 bases and J 0 bases, leaving 14 bases between the germline ends. The CDR3 loop spans 15 amino acids. Looked up from germline, CDR1 is MDHEN and CDR2 is SYDVKM. CDR3 amino acids: CASGLPPYSGNTIYF. The CDR3 bases are TGTGCCAGCGGACTTCCTCCGTACTCTGGAAACACCATATATTTT.

The V gene is TRBV7-2, the J gene TRBJ1-2; D gene uncertain. This CDR3 region has 13 residues. Looked up from germline, CDR1 is SGHTA and CDR2 is FQGNSA. V lost 4 bases to trimming and J lost 2 bases, with 8 bases between them. The CDR3 is CASSSGLNYGYTF. CDR3 nucleotides: TGTGCCAGCAGCTCAGGATTAAACTATGGCTACACCTTC.